A single sample is the source of the 20 T cell receptor beta chains below, sequenced in a study of cytomegalovirus exposure and HLA in healthy donors. This PCR relied on a set of 60 Vbeta primers and 13 Jbeta primers. The table came from immunoSEQ multiplex PCR; TCRdb's copy has only in-frame clones and leaves some out. Of 100,000 to 150,000 clones listed, approximately 85% were seen once; the top ten hold 1.7%. The sequencing input was PBMCs. Receptors were obtained from a boy younger than 18 in good health and CMV-seronegative.

The genes are TRBV5-1 and TRBJ2-1, with 14 bases fitting TRBD2. J was trimmed by 8 bases and V by 4 bases; bases with no gene match: 8. This CDR3 has 16 residues. CDR1 and CDR2 from the germline V gene are SGHRS and YFSETQ. The CDR3 here is CASSPGTSGSNHEQFF. In DNA form, the CDR3 reads TGCGCCAGCAGCCCAGGGACTAGCGGGAGTAACCATGAGCAGTTCTTC. The complete variable domain, with remaining parts taken from reference TRBV5-1 and TRBJ2-1, reads KAGVTQTPRYLIKTRGQQVTLSCSPISGHRSVSWYQQTPGQGLQFLFEYFSETQRNKGNFPGRFSGRQFSNSRSEMNVSTLELGDSALYLCASSPGTSGSNHEQFFGPGTRLTVL.

This chain links TRBV19 with TRBJ1-5, with 9 bases lining up with TRBD1. This CDR3 comprises 12 residues. Germline CDR1 and CDR2: LNHDA and SQIVND (reference sequence). The junction had 5 bases not matched to a gene; V was cut back by 11 bases and J by 6 bases. For the CDR3, the DNA is TGTGCCGGGGGGACAGGGAGTCAGCCCCAGCATTTT. Residues: CAGGTGSQPQHF.

This clone was counted once. Here the CDR3 DNA reads TGTGCCAGTAGTATATGGCCCCGTGACACTGAAGCTTTCTTT. Translating gives CASSIWPRDTEAFF. V gene TRBV19 combines with J gene TRBJ1-1; D gene uncertain. V was shortened by 2 bases and J by 3 bases, with 10 bases between the two germline ends. CDR1 LNHDA and CDR2 SQIVND come from the germline V gene (reference sequence). The CDR3 covers 14 residues.

The rearrangement links TRBV2 to TRBJ1-5, with D maybe TRBD1 (5 bases). V lost 3 bases, J lost 5 bases, and 14 bases lay in between. This CDR3 comprises 15 residues. Germline lookup yields CDR1 SNHLY and CDR2 FYNNEI. DNA of the CDR3: TGTGCCAGCAGTGACCTGGGGGGAGTAGATCAGCCCCAGCATTTT. Translation: CASSDLGGVDQPQHF.

The chain couples TRBV5-1 to TRBJ1-1; 10 bases agree with TRBD1. The length of the CDR3 is 16 residues. The germline gives CDR1 SGHRS, CDR2 YFSETQ. The ends lost 4 bases at V and 1 base at J; junction bases unmatched: 7. CDR3 sequence: CASSIDRGLKNTEAFF. For the CDR3, the DNA is TGCGCCAGCAGCATAGACAGGGGGCTCAAGAACACTGAAGCTTTCTTT.

The chain combines TRBV5-1 with TRBJ2-1, with D perhaps matching TRBD2 (5 bases). Trimming left V 0 bases short and J 4 bases short, with 11 bases between. Germline V gene data show CDR1 as SGHRS and CDR2 as YFSETQ. The CDR3 is 15 amino acids. This CDR3 is CASSLAGNEYNEQFF. CDR3 sequence (DNA): TGCGCCAGCAGCTTGGCCGGGAACGAATACAATGAGCAGTTCTTC.

The chain is built from TRBV18 and TRBJ1-6; D is possibly TRBD1 (5 bases). V shed 3 bases and J shed 7 bases, with 13 bases lying between them. This CDR3 is 15 amino acids long. Germline CDR1 and CDR2: KGHSH and LQKENI. Written as DNA, the CDR3 is TGTGCCAGCTCACCTCCGGCGGGGACGAATTCACCCCTCCACTTT. It is translated as CASSPPAGTNSPLHF.

There are a few counts of this clone. J is TRBJ1-1 and V is TRBV19; TRBD1 might be the D (5 bases). The V end lost 8 bases, the J end lost 7 bases, and 14 bases lay between the germline ends. Germline V CDR1 and CDR2: LNHDA, SQIVND (reference sequence). This CDR3 is built from 12 residues. The DNA for the CDR3 is TGTGCCAGTGAACGGGGGGGGAATGAAGCTTTCTTT. This gives the protein CASERGGNEAFF.

This chain joins TRBV5-1 and TRBJ2-7; tentatively, D is TRBD1 (6 bases). Trimming left V 4 bases short and J 7 bases short, with 21 bases between. The CDR3 loop spans 15 amino acids. The germline CDR1 and CDR2 sequences are SGHRS and YFSETQ. In nucleotides, the CDR3 is TGCGCCAGCAGCCCGCCCGACAGGACGACTAATGAGCAGTACTTC. It is translated as CASSPPDRTTNEQYF.

The chain joins TRBV10-3 to TRBJ1-2; the D gene is possibly TRBD1 (5 bases). The germline gives CDR1 ENHRY, CDR2 SYGVKD. There are 14 residues in the CDR3. Trimming left V 3 bases short and J 2 bases short, with 10 bases between. CDR3 coding DNA: TGTGCCATCAGTGATTTACAGGTCAACTATGGCTACACCTTC. Its translation: CAISDLQVNYGYTF.

As regards this clone: Other nucleotide sequences from this sample produce the same CDR3. The chain is built from TRBV20-1 and TRBJ2-5, with D unclear. The CDR3 totals 10 residues. Germline CDR1 DFQATT, CDR2 SNEGSKA (reference sequence). V lost 6 bases and J 4 bases, leaving 6 bases between the germline ends. CDR3 DNA: TGCAGTGCCCTACGAGAGACCCAGTACTTC. Translating gives CSALRETQYF.

This rearrangement joins TRBV4-1 to TRBJ1-3; D is undetermined. V lost 1 base to trimming and J lost 1 base, with 5 bases between them. From germline, CDR1 is MGHRA and CDR2 YSYEKL. This CDR3 is built from 14 residues. CDR3 bases: TGCGCCAGCAGCCAAGCGGGATCTGGAAACACCATATATTTT. As protein: CASSQAGSGNTIYF.

This clone was detected once. V gene TRBV29-1 combines with J gene TRBJ2-7; 8 nucleotides agree with TRBD2. CDR1 SQVTM and CDR2 ANQGSEA come from the germline V gene. V lost 4 bases, J lost 4 bases, and 9 bases stayed unmatched. This CDR3 spans 14 amino acids. The CDR3 coding sequence is TGCAGCGTTGTTGCTAGCGGGTCCGATTACGAGCAGTACTTC. Translation: CSVVASGSDYEQYF.

This rearrangement joins TRBV6-5 to TRBJ2-7, with TRBD2 identical over 8 bases. V trimming: 6 bases; J trimming: 2 bases; junction bases outside the gene matches: 6. CDR1 MNHEY and CDR2 SVGAGI come from the germline V gene. CDR3 length: 14 residues. CDR3 sequence reads: CASSSGGNTYEQYF. The CDR3 DNA is TGTGCCAGCAGCTCGGGGGGGAACACCTACGAGCAGTACTTC.

The chain is built from TRBV19 and TRBJ1-5, with TRBD1 as a possible D gene (5 bases). The CDR3 totals 15 residues. With 3 bases removed from V and 6 bases from J, the gap between germline ends came to 15 bases. CDR1 is LNHDA and CDR2 is SQIVND in the germline V gene (reference sequence). CDR3 in amino acids: CASSMWRGGGQPQHF. CDR3 sequence (DNA): TGTGCCAGTAGTATGTGGAGGGGCGGCGGTCAGCCCCAGCATTTT.

The chain couples TRBV2 to TRBJ2-5; 7 bases are a match to TRBD1. Germline V lookup: CDR1 SNHLY, CDR2 FYNNEI. The CDR3 covers 15 residues. V shed 3 bases, J shed 5 bases, and the junction held 9 bases outside the gene matches. CDR3 loop: CASSDTDRPLETQYF. The CDR3 DNA follows: TGTGCCAGCAGTGATACGGACAGGCCTTTGGAGACCCAGTACTTC.

The V call is TRBV11-1, the J call TRBJ1-4; 7 bases agree with TRBD1. The CDR3 length is 14 residues. J was trimmed by 5 bases and V by 6 bases; bases with no gene match: 6. Germline assignment: CDR1 SGHAT and CDR2 FQDESV (reference sequence). The chain's CDR3 is CASSETGKNEKLFF. DNA of the CDR3: TGTGCCAGCAGTGAGACAGGGAAGAATGAAAAACTGTTTTTT.

The chain uses TRBV19 and TRBJ1-2; D is possibly TRBD1 (6 bases). With 5 bases removed from V and 2 bases from J, the gap between germline ends came to 15 bases. The CDR3 runs to 15 residues. The germline V gene encodes CDR1 LNHDA and CDR2 SQIVND (reference sequence). This chain's CDR3 is CASSRVTTGNYGYTF. The CDR3 DNA follows: TGTGCCAGTAGTCGAGTCACTACAGGGAACTATGGCTACACCTTC.

The CDR3 region is CASSSRGAGNTIYF. CDR3 coding DNA: TGTGCCAGCAGCTCCAGGGGAGCTGGAAACACCATATATTTT. The chain recombines TRBV7-9 with TRBJ1-3, with D perhaps TRBD1 (6 bases). The CDR3 has 14 residues. The germline CDR1 and CDR2 sequences are SEHNR and FQNEAQ (reference sequence). V was pared by 4 bases and J by 2 bases, with 9 bases between.

This sequence joins TRBV9 and TRBJ1-1; 8 nucleotides agree with TRBD1. This CDR3 has 14 amino acids. V was clipped by 6 bases and J by 6 bases; unmatched bases: 10. Germline V gene sequence: CDR1 SGDLS, CDR2 YYNGEE. CDR3: CASTTGQGKAEAFF. DNA of the CDR3: TGTGCCAGCACCACCGGACAGGGAAAGGCTGAAGCTTTCTTT. Looking up the rest from reference TRBV9 and TRBJ1-1 gives the full variable domain: DSGVTQTPKHLITATGQRVTLRCSPRSGDLSVYWYQQSLDQGLQFLIQYYNGEERAKGNILERFSAQQFPDLHSELNLSSLELGDSALYFCASTTGQGKAEAFFGQGTRLTVV.